The clone carrying this TCR beta chain was detected only a few times. Its antigen is not identified. CDR1 and CDR2 (germline): KGHSH, LQKENI. The length of the CDR3 is 11 residues. The V end lost 6 bases, the J end lost 4 bases, and 7 bases lay between the germline ends. The data originate from a study of cytotoxic CD8 clonotypes in ibrutinib-treated CLL. Study overall: On average, each sample had some 250,000 productive templates and approximately 100,000 productive rearrangements. Findings and limits, study-wide: Public clonotypes were uncommon and contracted or stayed stable on treatment.

Deep sequencing aimed at 1 in 200,000 to 1 in 1 million T cells' resolution. Profiled with immunoSEQ multiplex PCR; TCRdb holds only in-frame clones, not every one. The sample lists fewer than 40,000 clones; roughly two thirds were seen once. This TCR was sampled from a human donor with chronic lymphocytic leukemia. The chain joins TRBV18 to TRBJ2-7, with a possible D match to TRBD1 (6 bases). Here the sequenced sample was PBMCs, taken at disease progression, from a patient treated with ibrutinib. CDR3 loop: CASSQGYEQYF. The CDR3 nucleotides read TGTGCCAGCTCCCAGGGGTACGAGCAGTACTTC.